One and the same sample provided the 23 T cell receptor beta chains below, sequenced in a study of T cell responses to AZD1222 COVID-19 vaccine. Sequenced by immunoSEQ multiplex PCR; TCRdb stores in-frame clones only, minus some. Here the sample spans some 80,000 clones, more than 80% being singletons. The sequenced sample was peripheral blood, obtained on day 0 of AZD1222 vaccination. The source is an adult in good health.

V and J are TRBV2 and TRBJ2-2; perhaps D is TRBD1 or TRBD2 (5 bases each). Trimming removed 6 bases at V and 3 bases at J, with 17 bases between. The CDR3 runs 16 residues. Per germline, CDR1 SNHLY and CDR2 FYNNEI. In DNA form, the CDR3 reads TGTGCCAGCAGATCTACTCGGGGCAGGTACACCGGGGAGCTGTTTTTT. Its protein product is CASRSTRGRYTGELFF.

V gene TRBV4-1 combines with J gene TRBJ1-6, with TRBD1 matching 7 bases. There are 17 residues in the CDR3. Trimming removed 0 bases from V and 8 bases from J; junction bases left unmatched: 10. Germline V gene data show CDR1 as MGHRA and CDR2 as YSYEKL. The CDR3 coding sequence is TGCGCCAGCAGCCAAGATAACCGGGACAGTGGTGATTCACCCCTCCACTTT. It yields the protein CASSQDNRDSGDSPLHF.

The chain couples TRBV15 to TRBJ2-3; 8 bases match TRBD2. CDR3 size: 20 residues. Germline V gives CDR1 LNHNV, CDR2 YYDKDF (reference sequence). V dropped 7 bases and J dropped 0; count of bases not matched to a gene: 21. CDR3 region: CATKPTPSGGQIPSTDTQYF. The CDR3 coding sequence is TGTGCCACCAAACCAACCCCCAGCGGGGGACAAATACCTAGCACAGATACGCAGTATTTT.

This clone was detected once. The genes are TRBV9 and TRBJ1-2; no firm D call. V was trimmed by 0 bases and J by 3 bases, leaving 12 bases between them. Looked up from germline, CDR1 is SGDLS and CDR2 is YYNGEE. The CDR3 is made up of 15 amino acids. The CDR3 spells CASSVGSSRHYGYTF. The CDR3 region has the DNA TGTGCCAGCAGCGTAGGGAGTTCCCGTCACTATGGCTACACCTTC.

This chain uses TRBV6-5 with TRBJ1-4; weak D call: TRBD1 (5 bases). The CDR3 contains 14 residues. Germline CDR1 and CDR2: MNHEY and SVGAGI. V was clipped by 6 bases and J by 0 bases, with 8 bases between them. The CDR3 reads CASSLTATNEKLFF. The CDR3 coding sequence is TGTGCCAGCAGCTTGACAGCAACTAATGAAAAACTGTTTTTT.

This clone appeared once. This chain connects TRBV11-2 to TRBJ1-4; possibly TRBD1 for D (5 bases). Germline V gene sequence: CDR1 SGHAT, CDR2 FQNNGV. V lost 4 bases and J lost 8, with 20 bases in between. This CDR3 has 16 amino acids. For the CDR3, the DNA is TGTGCCAGCAGCTCAACACAAGACGGCCAGGGAGAAAAACTGTTTTTT. It yields the protein CASSSTQDGQGEKLFF.

The V and J genes are TRBV6-5 and TRBJ1-1; a weak D match, TRBD1 (5 bases). The germline V gene has CDR1 MNHEY and CDR2 SVGAGI. The CDR3 has 13 amino acids. Trimming left V 7 bases short and J 0 bases short, with 9 bases between. The CDR3 DNA reads TGTGCCAGCAAGGGGTACATGAACACTGAAGCTTTCTTT. Its translation is CASKGYMNTEAFF.

V and J are TRBV7-9 and TRBJ2-1; tentatively, D is TRBD1 (5 bases). The CDR3 runs 14 residues. V gave up 5 bases and J gave up 8 bases, with 16 bases separating them. Germline lookup yields CDR1 SEHNR and CDR2 FQNEAQ (reference sequence). The CDR3 nucleotides read TGTGCCAGCAGCCCCTCTAGGGGCCTGGATGAGCAGTTCTTC. Its translation: CASSPSRGLDEQFF.

The chain is built from TRBV19 and TRBJ1-2; perhaps TRBD1 as D (5 bases). Germline V gene data show CDR1 as LNHDA and CDR2 as SQIVND (reference sequence). CDR3 length equals 15 residues. V lost 4 bases and J 2 bases, leaving 14 bases between the germline ends. The chain's CDR3 is CASSTRGQVNYGYTF. The CDR3 nucleotides read TGTGCCAGTAGTACCCGGGGCCAAGTCAACTATGGCTACACCTTC.

The CDR3 DNA reads as TGCGCCAGCAGCCAAGAGGGGTGGGAGACCCAGTACTTC. Translation gives CASSQEGWETQYF. The genes are TRBV4-3 and TRBJ2-5, with D uncertain. Trimming removed 0 bases at V and 5 bases at J, with 7 bases between. Germline-derived CDR1 and CDR2 are LGHNA and YSLEER. The CDR3 runs 13 residues.

The chain recombines TRBV13 with TRBJ2-3; D uncertain. The length of the CDR3 is 17 residues. The germline V and J ends were trimmed by 5 bases and 3 bases, with 21 bases remaining between them. Germline assignment: CDR1 PRHDT and CDR2 FYEKMQ (reference sequence). The CDR3 protein is CASSLSPDNLVTDTQYF. DNA for the CDR3: TGTGCCAGCAGCCTTTCCCCAGACAATCTAGTTACAGATACGCAGTATTTT.

The sample holds one count of this clone. The same CDR3 also results from other DNA sequences found in this sample. The chain combines TRBV6-5 with TRBJ1-2, with no clear D. The CDR3 consists of 13 residues. The V and J ends lost 0 bases and 3 bases respectively, with 5 bases between them. From germline, CDR1 is MNHEY and CDR2 SVGAGI. DNA of the CDR3: TGTGCCAGCAGTTACTCGGGAGACTATGGCTACACCTTC. Encoded protein: CASSYSGDYGYTF.

This sequence joins TRBV19 and TRBJ1-2; unclear D gene. Trimming shortened V by 6 bases and J by 5 bases, and 10 bases separated the two germline ends. CDR3 size: 12 residues. Germline CDR1 is LNHDA and CDR2 is SQIVND (reference sequence). The CDR3 nucleotides are TGTGCCAGTAGGAGGAGTGGGTATGGCTACACCTTC. Amino acid sequence: CASRRSGYGYTF.

This chain links TRBV14 with TRBJ1-2; no reliable D call. The germline gives CDR1 SGHDN, CDR2 FVKESK. Trimming took 0 bases from V and 7 from J, leaving 9 bases between them. The CDR3 length is 13 residues. The CDR3 loop is CASSQDFPAGYTF. For the CDR3, the DNA is TGTGCCAGCAGCCAAGATTTTCCGGCTGGCTACACCTTC. Variable domain in full (rest from reference TRBV14 and TRBJ1-2): EAGVTQFPSHSVIEKGQTVTLRCDPISGHDNLYWYRRVMGKEIKFLLHFVKESKQDESGMPNNRFLAERTGGTYSTLKVQPAELEDSGVYFCASSQDFPAGYTFGSGTRLTVV.

The chain is built from TRBV5-1 and TRBJ1-2; D call uncertain. V lost 4 bases and J 7 bases, leaving 14 bases between the germline ends. CDR1 is SGHRS, CDR2 YFSETQ, per germline. The CDR3 is made up of 13 amino acids. The CDR3 loop is CASSRASEGGYTF. The DNA of the CDR3 is TGCGCCAGCAGCCGAGCATCGGAAGGTGGCTACACCTTC.

The V call is TRBV6-4, the J call TRBJ1-2; D might be TRBD1 (5 bases). The CDR3 loop spans 14 amino acids. Germline loops: CDR1 MRHNA, CDR2 SNTAGT. Trimming took 5 bases from V and 4 from J, leaving 14 bases between them. CDR3 protein: CASSIGASGYGYTF. CDR3 nucleotides: TGTGCCAGCAGTATAGGGGCGTCGGGCTATGGCTACACCTTC.

The chain links TRBV24-1 to TRBJ1-3; the D gene is possibly TRBD1 (5 bases). This CDR3 contains 24 residues. V was cut by 4 bases and J by 0 bases, with 36 bases left in between. Germline V gives CDR1 KGHDR, CDR2 SFDVKD. The CDR3 spells CATSDRPGVKYYLCSQISGNTIYF. The CDR3 DNA is TGTGCCACCAGTGACAGACCGGGGGTGAAATACTACCTATGTTCCCAAATCTCTGGAAACACCATATATTTT.

For the CDR3, the DNA is TGCGCCAGCACTGAGACCGGGACAGGGGGGACTAATGAAAAACTGTTTTTT. As protein: CASTETGTGGTNEKLFF. The gene calls are TRBV5-1 and TRBJ1-4; 11 bases are shared with TRBD1. From germline, CDR1 is SGHRS and CDR2 YFSETQ. With 6 bases clipped from V and 2 bases from J, the junction kept 9 bases outside the gene matches. CDR3 size: 17 residues.

This clone is medium-sized. This chain connects TRBV5-6 to TRBJ1-1; D ambiguous. CDR3 length: 14 residues. V lost 4 bases and J 1 base, leaving 11 bases between the germline ends. The germline V gene has CDR1 SGHDT and CDR2 YYEEEE. The CDR3 is CASSQLQRNTEAFF. The CDR3 bases are TGTGCCAGCAGCCAACTACAGAGGAACACTGAAGCTTTCTTT.

Note on this clone: Other DNA sequences in the same sample also yield this CDR3. The chain is built from TRBV5-1 and TRBJ1-4, with D unclear. The CDR3 contains 15 residues. Germline CDR1 and CDR2: SGHRS and YFSETQ. V was pared by 0 bases and J by 0 bases, with 6 bases between. The CDR3 sequence: CASSLAGSTNEKLFF. The CDR3, as DNA: TGCGCCAGCAGCTTGGCGGGGTCAACTAATGAAAAACTGTTTTTT.

The chain joins TRBV15 to TRBJ1-5, with D uncertain. The CDR3 has 17 residues. Trimming removed 5 bases from V and 6 bases from J, with 23 bases in between. Germline CDR1 LNHNV, CDR2 YYDKDF (reference sequence). The CDR3 spells CATSPRGDTASGQPQHF. CDR3 sequence (DNA): TGTGCCACCAGCCCTCGAGGCGACACCGCTAGTGGTCAGCCCCAGCATTTT.

V usage is TRBV6-1 and J usage is TRBJ2-2; no definite D call. From germline, CDR1 is MNHNS and CDR2 SASEGT. The V and J ends lost 3 bases and 6 bases respectively, with 11 bases between them. This CDR3 has 14 residues. In DNA, the CDR3 is TGTGCCAGCAGTGAGTACAGAACTGCCGGGGAGCTGTTTTTT. Translated: CASSEYRTAGELFF.

The chain carries TRBV7-2 and TRBJ2-5, with TRBD2 as a possible D gene (5 bases). Germline assignment: CDR1 SGHTA and CDR2 FQGNSA. V was clipped by 2 bases and J by 7 bases, with 11 bases between them. This CDR3 has 13 amino acids. The CDR3 nucleotides are TGTGCCAGCAGCTTAAGGCAAGAGGGGACCCAGTACTTC. Amino acid sequence: CASSLRQEGTQYF.